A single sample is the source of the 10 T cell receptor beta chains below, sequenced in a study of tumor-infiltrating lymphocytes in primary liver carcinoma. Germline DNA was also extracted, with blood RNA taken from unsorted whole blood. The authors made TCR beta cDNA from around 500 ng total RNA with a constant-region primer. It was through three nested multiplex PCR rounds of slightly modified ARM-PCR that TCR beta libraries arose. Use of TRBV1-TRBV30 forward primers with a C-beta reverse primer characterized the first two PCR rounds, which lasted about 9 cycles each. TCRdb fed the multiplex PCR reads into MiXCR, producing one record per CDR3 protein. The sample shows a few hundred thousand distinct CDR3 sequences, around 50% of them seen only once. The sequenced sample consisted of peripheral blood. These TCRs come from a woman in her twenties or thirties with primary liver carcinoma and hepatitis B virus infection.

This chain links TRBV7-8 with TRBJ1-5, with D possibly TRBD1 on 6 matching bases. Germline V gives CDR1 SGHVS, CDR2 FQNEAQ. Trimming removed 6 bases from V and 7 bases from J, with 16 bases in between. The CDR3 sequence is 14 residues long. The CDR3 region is CASSSNSGGQPQHF. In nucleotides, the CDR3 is TGTGCCAGCAGTAGTAACTCGGGGGGCCAGCCCCAGCATTTT. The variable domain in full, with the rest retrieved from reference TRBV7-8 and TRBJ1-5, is GAGVSQSPRYKVAKRGQDVALRCDPISGHVSLFWYQQALGQGPEFLTYFQNEAQLDKSGLPSDRFFAERPEGSVSTLKIQRTQQEDSAVYLCASSSNSGGQPQHFGDGTRLSIL.

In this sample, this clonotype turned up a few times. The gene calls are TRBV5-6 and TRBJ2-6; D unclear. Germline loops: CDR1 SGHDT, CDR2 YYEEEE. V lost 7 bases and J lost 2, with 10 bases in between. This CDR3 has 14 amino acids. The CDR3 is CASFRVTGANVLTF. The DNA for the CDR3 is TGTGCCAGCTTTCGGGTTACTGGGGCCAACGTCCTGACTTTC.

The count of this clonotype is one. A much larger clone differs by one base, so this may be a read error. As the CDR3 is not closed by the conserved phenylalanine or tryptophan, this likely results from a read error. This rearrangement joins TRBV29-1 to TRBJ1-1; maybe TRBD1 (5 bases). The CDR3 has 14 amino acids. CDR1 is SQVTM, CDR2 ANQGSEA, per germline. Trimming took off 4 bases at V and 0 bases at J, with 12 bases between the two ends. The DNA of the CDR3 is TGCAGCGTTGGACAGCTTGCTCTGAACACTGAAGCTTTCCTT. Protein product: CSVGQLALNTEAFL.

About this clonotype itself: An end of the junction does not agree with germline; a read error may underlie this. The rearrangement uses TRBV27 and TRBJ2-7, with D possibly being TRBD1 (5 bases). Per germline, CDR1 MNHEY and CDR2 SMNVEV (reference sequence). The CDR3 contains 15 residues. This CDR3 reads CPSSSTLMTAYEQYF. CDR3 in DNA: TGTCCCAGCAGTTCGACGCTCATGACAGCCTACGAGCAGTACTTC.

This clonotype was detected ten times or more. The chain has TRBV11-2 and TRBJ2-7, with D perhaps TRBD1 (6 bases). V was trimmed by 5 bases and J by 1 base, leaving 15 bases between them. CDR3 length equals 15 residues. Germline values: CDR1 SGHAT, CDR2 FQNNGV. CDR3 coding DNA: TGTGCCAGCAGCGCCTCTAGGGGGAGATCCTACGAGCAGTACTTC. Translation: CASSASRGRSYEQYF.

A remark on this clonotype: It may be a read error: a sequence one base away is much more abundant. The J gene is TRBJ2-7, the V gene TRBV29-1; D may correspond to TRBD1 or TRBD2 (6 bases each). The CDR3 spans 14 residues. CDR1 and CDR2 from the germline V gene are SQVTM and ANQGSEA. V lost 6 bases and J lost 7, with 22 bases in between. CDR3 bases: TGCAGCGTGGCCCCCGGGGGCGAATTGGGGGAGCAGTACTTC. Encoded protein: CSVAPGGELGEQYF.

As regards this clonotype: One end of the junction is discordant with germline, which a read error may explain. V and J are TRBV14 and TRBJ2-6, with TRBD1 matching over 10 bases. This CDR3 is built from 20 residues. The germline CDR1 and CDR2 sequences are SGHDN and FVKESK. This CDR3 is CASSQAWPGQGPAGANVLTF. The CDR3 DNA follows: TGTGCCAGCAGCCAAGCCTGGCCGGGACAGGGGCCTGCTGGGGCCAACGTACTGACTTTC.

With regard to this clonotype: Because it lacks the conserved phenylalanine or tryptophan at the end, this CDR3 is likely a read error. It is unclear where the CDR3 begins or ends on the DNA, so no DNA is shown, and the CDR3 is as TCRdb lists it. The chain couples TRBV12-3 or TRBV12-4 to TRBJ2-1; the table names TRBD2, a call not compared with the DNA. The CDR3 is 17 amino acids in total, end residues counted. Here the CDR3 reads CASSLSSTRGPGDEQSY.

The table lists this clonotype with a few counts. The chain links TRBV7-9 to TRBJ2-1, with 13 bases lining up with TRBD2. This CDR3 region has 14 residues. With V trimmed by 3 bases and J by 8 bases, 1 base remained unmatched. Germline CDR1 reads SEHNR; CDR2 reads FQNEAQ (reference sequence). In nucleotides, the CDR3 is TGTGCCAGCAGCTTCGGGACTAGCGGGGATGAGCAGTTCTTC. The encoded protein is CASSFGTSGDEQFF.

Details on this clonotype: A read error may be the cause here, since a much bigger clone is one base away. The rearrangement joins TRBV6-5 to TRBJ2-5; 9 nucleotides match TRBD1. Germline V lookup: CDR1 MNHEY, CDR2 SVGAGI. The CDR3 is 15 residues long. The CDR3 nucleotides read TGTACCAGCAGCCGAGACAGGGGGGGTCAGGAGACCCAGTACTTC. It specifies CTSSRDRGGQETQYF.